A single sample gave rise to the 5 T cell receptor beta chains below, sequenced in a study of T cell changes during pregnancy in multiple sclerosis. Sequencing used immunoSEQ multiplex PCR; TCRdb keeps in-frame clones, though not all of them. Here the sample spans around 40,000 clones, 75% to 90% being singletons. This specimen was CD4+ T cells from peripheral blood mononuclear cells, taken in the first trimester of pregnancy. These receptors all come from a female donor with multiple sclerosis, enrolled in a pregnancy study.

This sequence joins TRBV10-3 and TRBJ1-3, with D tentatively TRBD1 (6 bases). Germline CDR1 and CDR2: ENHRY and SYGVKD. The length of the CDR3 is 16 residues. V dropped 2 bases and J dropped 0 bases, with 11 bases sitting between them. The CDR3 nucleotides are TGTGCCATCAGTGAGCTCTTGGACAGCTCTGGAAACACCATATATTTT. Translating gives CAISELLDSSGNTIYF.

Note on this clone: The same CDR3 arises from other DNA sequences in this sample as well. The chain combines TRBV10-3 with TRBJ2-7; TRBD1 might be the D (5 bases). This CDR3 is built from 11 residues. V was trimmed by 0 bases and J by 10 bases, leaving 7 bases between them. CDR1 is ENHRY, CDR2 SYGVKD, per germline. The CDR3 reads CAISESRAQYF. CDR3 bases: TGTGCCATCAGTGAGTCCAGGGCCCAGTACTTC.

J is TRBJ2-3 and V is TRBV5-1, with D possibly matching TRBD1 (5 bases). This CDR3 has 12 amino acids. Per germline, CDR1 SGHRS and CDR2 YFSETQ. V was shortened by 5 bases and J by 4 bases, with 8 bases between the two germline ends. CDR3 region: CASRVGADTQYF. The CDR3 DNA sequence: TGCGCCAGCAGGGTAGGGGCAGATACGCAGTATTTT. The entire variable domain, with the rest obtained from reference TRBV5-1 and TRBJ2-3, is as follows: KAGVTQTPRYLIKTRGQQVTLSCSPISGHRSVSWYQQTPGQGLQFLFEYFSETQRNKGNFPGRFSGRQFSNSRSEMNVSTLELGDSALYLCASRVGADTQYFGPGTRLTVL.

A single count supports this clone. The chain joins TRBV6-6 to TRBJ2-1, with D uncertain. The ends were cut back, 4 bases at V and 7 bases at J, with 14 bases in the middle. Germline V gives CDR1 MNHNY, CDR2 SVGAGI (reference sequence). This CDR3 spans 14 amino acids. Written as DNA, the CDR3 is TGTGCCAGCAGTTTGTTTTCGACCGGGAATGAGCAGTTCTTC. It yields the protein CASSLFSTGNEQFF.

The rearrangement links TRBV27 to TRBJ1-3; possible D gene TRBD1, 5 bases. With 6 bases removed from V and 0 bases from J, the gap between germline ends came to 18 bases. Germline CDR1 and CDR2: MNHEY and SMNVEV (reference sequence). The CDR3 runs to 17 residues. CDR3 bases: TGTGCCAGCAGCCCCCGCGGGGGGGTAGGCTCTGGAAACACCATATATTTT. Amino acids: CASSPRGGVGSGNTIYF.